This passage covers 16 T cell receptor beta chains from one sample sequenced in a study of shared clonotypes between healthy human individuals. TCRdb's copy holds only in-frame clones and misses some; the assay was immunoSEQ multiplex PCR. The table has hundreds of thousands of clones, around four fifths seen once. The specimen was memory CD4+ T cells sorted from blood. The subset was: CD45RA-negative fraction. The receptors were gathered from a woman aged 30 to 39 in good health.

The chain combines TRBV28 with TRBJ1-2, with 9 bases aligning to TRBD1. This CDR3 contains 15 residues. Looked up from germline, CDR1 is MDHEN and CDR2 is SYDVKM. The ends lost 3 bases at V and 8 bases at J; junction bases unmatched: 10. As DNA, the CDR3 is TGTGCCAGCAGTTTCCTCTACAGGGGGCGCGGAGGCTACACCTTC. Its translation: CASSFLYRGRGGYTF.

This rearrangement joins TRBV5-1 to TRBJ2-1; weak D call: TRBD2 (6 bases). V was trimmed by 0 bases and J by 6 bases, leaving 19 bases between them. The CDR3 covers 17 residues. From germline, CDR1 is SGHRS and CDR2 YFSETQ. The CDR3 protein is CASSLVVLSGQRNEQFF. The CDR3 DNA is TGCGCCAGCAGCTTGGTGGTACTAAGCGGGCAACGCAATGAGCAGTTCTTC.

As regards this clone: The same CDR3 is also encoded by other DNA sequences in this sample. The CDR3 sequence: CASSRGGSTDTQYF. The CDR3, as DNA: TGTGCCAGCAGCCGGGGCGGATCCACAGATACGCAGTATTTT. The rearrangement links TRBV5-4 to TRBJ2-3, with D tentatively TRBD1 or TRBD2 (5 bases each). Between the trimmed V and J ends, which lost 4 bases and 2 bases, there was a span of 11 bases. CDR3 length: 14 amino acids. From germline, CDR1 is SGHNT and CDR2 YYREEE (reference sequence).

V and J are TRBV10-3 and TRBJ2-5; no firm D call. V lost 0 bases and J 2 bases, leaving 16 bases between the germline ends. CDR3 length: 17 residues. CDR1 ENHRY and CDR2 SYGVKD come from the germline V gene. The CDR3 DNA reads TGTGCCATCAGTGAGTCCGAATTTAGTTCAGGTCAAGAGACCCAGTACTTC. Its translation: CAISESEFSSGQETQYF.

The DNA of the CDR3 is TGTGCCAGCAGTACAACGACAGGTCTAGCGCAGTATTTT. This translates into CASSTTTGLAQYF. The V call is TRBV2, the J call TRBJ2-3; a possible D gene is TRBD1 (6 bases). The CDR3 has 13 residues. Germline-derived CDR1 and CDR2 are SNHLY and FYNNEI. V lost 5 bases and J lost 10, with 16 bases in between.

This clone was seen a handful of times. This rearrangement joins TRBV11-2 to TRBJ2-1, with D perhaps TRBD1 (6 bases). From germline, CDR1 is SGHAT and CDR2 FQNNGV. V was pared by 5 bases and J by 6 bases, with 17 bases between. The CDR3 runs 15 residues. The CDR3 DNA follows: TGTGCCAGCAGCCGCCGGGACCAAGGGGGCAATGAGCAGTTCTTC. Its protein product is CASSRRDQGGNEQFF.

Notes on this clone: This could be a read error, since a much larger clone is one nucleotide away. This sequence joins TRBV4-1 and TRBJ2-5, with D unresolved. This CDR3 region has 11 residues. Per germline, CDR1 MGHRA and CDR2 YSYEKL. V was pared by 2 bases and J by 2 bases, with 0 bases between. This CDR3 reads CASSQQETQYF. In DNA form, the CDR3 reads TGCGCCAGCAGCCAACAAGAGACCCAGTACTTC.

This clone was seen ten or more times. The chain combines TRBV5-1 with TRBJ1-1, with D possibly matching TRBD1 (6 bases). Trimming pared 0 bases from V and 4 bases from J, leaving 13 bases between. CDR1 and CDR2 (germline): SGHRS, YFSETQ. The CDR3 spans 15 residues. CDR3 sequence reads: CASSLEGGISTEAFF. In DNA, the CDR3 is TGCGCCAGCAGCTTGGAAGGGGGGATTAGCACTGAAGCTTTCTTT.

This chain joins TRBV7-8 and TRBJ1-3, with D tentatively TRBD1 (5 bases). Germline-derived CDR1 and CDR2 are SGHVS and FQNEAQ. V lost 1 base and J lost 2, with 12 bases in between. This CDR3 comprises 16 residues. The CDR3 nucleotides are TGTGCCAGCAGCTTAGGGGGGTCAGGGCCTGGAAACACCATATATTTT. Encoded protein: CASSLGGSGPGNTIYF.

CDR3 sequence reads: CASSSGASGADTQYF. CDR3 nucleotide sequence: TGTGCCAGCAGCTCGGGGGCTAGCGGAGCAGATACGCAGTATTTT. V usage is TRBV5-4 and J usage is TRBJ2-3, with D tentatively TRBD2 (7 bases). The CDR3 extends over 15 amino acids. V was trimmed by 3 bases and J by 4 bases, leaving 15 bases between them. CDR1 is SGHNT, CDR2 YYREEE, per germline (reference sequence).

This clone was seen a few times. The identical CDR3 is also encoded by other nucleotide sequences in the sample. V usage is TRBV5-1 and J usage is TRBJ2-1, with 7 bases matching TRBD2. V was clipped by 2 bases and J by 4 bases; unmatched bases: 6. Germline-derived CDR1 and CDR2 are SGHRS and YFSETQ. The CDR3 extends over 15 amino acids. The CDR3 reads CASSLDSGGYNEQFF. As DNA, the CDR3 is TGCGCCAGCAGCTTAGACTCGGGAGGTTACAATGAGCAGTTCTTC.

The chain joins TRBV19 to TRBJ2-6, with D unclear. There are 14 residues in the CDR3. Germline loops: CDR1 LNHDA, CDR2 SQIVND (reference sequence). Trimming removed 3 bases at V and 3 bases at J, with 6 bases between. The CDR3 is CASSMGFGANVLTF. CDR3 sequence (DNA): TGTGCCAGTAGTATGGGTTTTGGGGCCAACGTCCTGACTTTC.

V and J are TRBV11-2 and TRBJ2-7; 14 positions agree with TRBD2. The germline V gene encodes CDR1 SGHAT and CDR2 FQNNGV. With 5 bases clipped from V and 6 bases from J, the junction kept 15 bases outside the gene matches. The CDR3 covers 18 residues. CDR3 nucleotide sequence: TGTGCCAGCAGCCTCGGGACTAGCGGGAGTGTGATCGTGCGCGAGCAGTACTTC. Amino acids: CASSLGTSGSVIVREQYF.

The chain has TRBV9 and TRBJ2-1; 8 bases align to TRBD1. This CDR3 spans 13 amino acids. The ends lost 3 bases at V and 10 bases at J; junction bases unmatched: 6. Germline V gene sequence: CDR1 SGDLS, CDR2 YYNGEE. CDR3 amino acids: CASSGFTGGEQFF. CDR3 nucleotide sequence: TGTGCCAGCAGCGGGTTTACAGGGGGGGAGCAGTTCTTC. Full variable domain (remainder filled in from reference TRBV9 and TRBJ2-1): DSGVTQTPKHLITATGQRVTLRCSPRSGDLSVYWYQQSLDQGLQFLIQYYNGEERAKGNILERFSAQQFPDLHSELNLSSLELGDSALYFCASSGFTGGEQFFGPGTRLTVL.

The CDR3 nucleotides read TGTGCCAGCAGCTTGAGGGGCGGGAGTCTCCACAATGAGCAGTTCTTC. Its protein is CASSLRGGSLHNEQFF. This sequence joins TRBV7-2 and TRBJ2-1; 7 bases match TRBD2. Per the germline V gene, CDR1 is SGHTA and CDR2 is FQGNSA. V shed 3 bases and J 5 bases; nucleotides not matched to a gene: 10. CDR3 length equals 16 residues. Together with reference TRBV7-2 and TRBJ2-1, the CDR3 gives the full variable domain: GAGVSQSPSNKVTEKGKDVELRCDPISGHTALYWYRQSLGQGLEFLIYFQGNSAPDKSGLPSDRFSAERTGGSVSTLTIQRTQQEDSAVYLCASSLRGGSLHNEQFFGPGTRLTVL.

The CDR3 DNA reads TGCGCCAGCAGCTTGTCGGGGACAGGGGTTTATGGCTACACCTTC. It specifies CASSLSGTGVYGYTF. The gene calls are TRBV5-1 and TRBJ1-2; 10 bases align to TRBD1. Germline V CDR1 and CDR2: SGHRS, YFSETQ. V was clipped by 1 base and J by 5 bases; unmatched bases: 5. The CDR3 extends over 15 amino acids.